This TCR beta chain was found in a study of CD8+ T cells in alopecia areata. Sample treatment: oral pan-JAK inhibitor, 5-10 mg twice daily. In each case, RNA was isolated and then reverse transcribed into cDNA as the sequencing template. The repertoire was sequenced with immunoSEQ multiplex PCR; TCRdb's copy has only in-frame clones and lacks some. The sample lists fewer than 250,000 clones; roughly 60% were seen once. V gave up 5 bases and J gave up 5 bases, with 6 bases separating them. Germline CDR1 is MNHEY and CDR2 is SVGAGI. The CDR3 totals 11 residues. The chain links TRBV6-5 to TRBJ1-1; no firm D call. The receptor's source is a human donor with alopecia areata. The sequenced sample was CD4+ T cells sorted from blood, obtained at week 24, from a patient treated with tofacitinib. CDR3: CASSDGTEAFF. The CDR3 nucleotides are TGTGCCAGCAGTGATGGGACTGAAGCTTTCTTT.